Below, one T cell receptor beta chain is given with its context. The CDR3 runs to 13 residues. Germline V CDR1 and CDR2: SGHAT, FQNNGV. After removal of 6 bases from V and 5 bases from J, the junction contained 2 bases not matched to a gene. This record belongs to a study of cytotoxic CD8 clonotypes in ibrutinib-treated CLL. Sequencing was performed with immunoSEQ multiplex PCR; in TCRdb, only in-frame clones are kept and a portion is missing. The sample shows 150,000 to 200,000 clones, roughly 80% of them seen only once. The sample here was PBMCs, taken after 12 months of ibrutinib treatment. The TCR was taken from a human donor with chronic lymphocytic leukemia. V gene TRBV11-2 combines with J gene TRBJ2-7, with TRBD1 identical over 12 bases. The chain's CDR3 is CASRGTGGHEQYF. As DNA, the CDR3 is TGTGCCAGCAGGGGGACAGGGGGCCACGAGCAGTACTTC.